These 10 T cell receptor beta chains were sequenced from one sample in a study of T cell repertoires in cytomegalovirus infection. MiXCR, run by TCRdb on the reads, gives a single entry per CDR3 protein. The sample includes around 740,000 distinct CDR3 sequences, less than 40% of them seen just once. Sequenced input: PBMCs. The receptor set was obtained from a human donor in good health (CMV status not recorded). Some clones in this sample may be carry-over from other donors' samples.

V gene TRBV29-1 combines with J gene TRBJ2-7; 8 bases match TRBD2. The CDR3 is 15 residues long. CDR1 is SQVTM, CDR2 ANQGSEA, per germline. The V segment lost 2 bases and the J segment 2 bases; nucleotides outside the gene matches: 8. The CDR3 DNA is TGCAGCGTTGAACTCCGTGCCGGGAGGGCCTACGAGCAGTACTTC. Encoded protein: CSVELRAGRAYEQYF.

V usage is TRBV15 and J usage is TRBJ1-5; weak D call: TRBD1 (6 bases). The V and J ends lost 1 base and 4 bases respectively, with 8 bases between them. Germline CDR1 and CDR2: LNHNV and YYDKDF (reference sequence). The CDR3 consists of 14 residues. Here the CDR3 DNA reads TGTGCCACCAGCAGAGCAGGGGCGAATCAGCCCCAGCATTTT. Translated: CATSRAGANQPQHF.

The V and J genes are TRBV20-1 and TRBJ1-1; D is unclear. V shed 3 bases and J shed 4 bases, with 15 bases lying between them. From germline, CDR1 is DFQATT and CDR2 SNEGSKA (reference sequence). The CDR3 spans 14 residues. This CDR3 reads CSASGGEDGTEAFF. The CDR3 coding sequence is TGCAGTGCTAGTGGTGGAGAAGACGGCACTGAAGCTTTCTTT.

In this sample, this clonotype turned up a few times. This chain joins TRBV7-6 and TRBJ2-7; 11 bases fit TRBD2. J lost 3 bases, V lost 6 bases, and 4 bases had no gene match. CDR3 length: 14 amino acids. Germline values: CDR1 SGHVS, CDR2 FNYEAQ. The CDR3 is CASSFGTSGYEQYF. The CDR3 region has the DNA TGTGCCAGCAGTTTCGGGACTAGCGGCTACGAGCAGTACTTC.

This clonotype was seen a few times. J is TRBJ2-3 and V is TRBV29-1; D uncertain. Trimming left V 5 bases short and J 1 base short, with 19 bases between. Germline CDR1 and CDR2: SQVTM and ANQGSEA. This CDR3 has 16 amino acids. Here the CDR3 DNA reads TGCAGCGTTCGAGGATGGGCTACCGAGGGCACAGATACGCAGTATTTT. Translation: CSVRGWATEGTDTQYF.

Worth noting for this clonotype: Being one base from a much bigger clone, this may be a read error. This chain connects TRBV7-2 to TRBJ2-1; D may be TRBD2 (6 bases). The CDR3 is 15 residues long. Germline V gene sequence: CDR1 SGHTA, CDR2 FQGNSA. CDR3 sequence (DNA): TGTGCCAGCAGCTCCATAGCGGAAGGGATAAATGAGCAGTTATTC. It codes for CASSSIAEGINEQLF.

This clonotype has a count of ten or more. V usage is TRBV5-4 and J usage is TRBJ2-5; TRBD2 agrees at 9 bases. The CDR3 has 16 residues. V shed 4 bases, J shed 1 base, and the junction held 8 bases outside the gene matches. Germline assignment: CDR1 SGHNT and CDR2 YYREEE (reference sequence). CDR3 protein: CASSRGIAGAQETQYF. In DNA form, the CDR3 reads TGTGCCAGCAGCCGGGGAATAGCGGGAGCCCAAGAGACCCAGTACTTC.

This clonotype showed up just a few times. The gene calls are TRBV6-4 and TRBJ2-7, with TRBD1 matching over 7 bases. V trimming: 4 bases; J trimming: 7 bases; junction bases outside the gene matches: 16. Germline loops: CDR1 MRHNA, CDR2 SNTAGT. This CDR3 is built from 16 residues. This CDR3 is CASSVDTTGNAGEQYF. In DNA form, the CDR3 reads TGTGCCAGCAGTGTCGACACGACAGGGAACGCAGGGGAGCAGTACTTC.

A note on this clonotype: Here the CDR3 omits its conserved ending phenylalanine or tryptophan, so a read error is the likely source. The DNA is left out, because the CDR3 cannot be placed on it with certainty; the CDR3 is given as TCRdb lists it. This chain uses TRBV18 with TRBJ2-1; the DNA was not compared with TRBD2, the D call given in the table. Germline V lookup: CDR1 KGHSH, CDR2 LQKENI. The CDR3 is 14 amino acids long, termini counted. The CDR3 loop is CASSPGRDYNEQLL.

This clonotype was detected a few times. This chain connects TRBV28 to TRBJ2-5, with D possibly matching TRBD1 (6 bases). With 5 bases removed from V and 3 bases from J, the gap between germline ends came to 19 bases. The CDR3 contains 16 residues. The germline CDR1 and CDR2 sequences are MDHEN and SYDVKM. The CDR3 loop is CASSPRGGVLEETQYF. The CDR3 DNA sequence: TGTGCCAGCAGTCCCAGGGGCGGCGTTTTGGAAGAGACCCAGTACTTC. Full variable domain (rest looked up from reference TRBV28 and TRBJ2-5): DVKVTQSSRYLVKRTGEKVFLECVQDMDHENMFWYRQDPGLGLRLIYFSYDVKMKEKGDIPEGYSVSREKKERFSLILESASTNQTSMYLCASSPRGGVLEETQYFGPGTRLLVL.